This T cell receptor (beta chain) was sequenced for a study of blood T cell repertoires in COVID-19. Whole-study context: Samples representing acute and convalescent COVID-19 were sourced from the United States, Italy and Spain. Sample material is recorded as cDNA or gDNA derived from T cells, B-cell-depleted T cells, or PBMCs.

How the authors handled the data: Quantification of nucleated cells was approximated via reference gene primer amplification. The assay was immunoSEQ multiplex PCR, and TCRdb's table has in-frame clones only and misses some. The DNA gave D and trimming, while V, J and clone size come from that table. The top ten hold under 8% of the sample, which has some 180,000 clones, about four fifths seen once. In germline, CDR1 is MNHNS, CDR2 SASEGT. The CDR3 contains 13 residues. Trimming pared 0 bases from V and 10 bases from J, leaving 10 bases between. The chain joins TRBV6-1 to TRBJ2-1; D is undetermined. Sequenced sample: peripheral blood. This clonotype was sampled from a man aged 60 to 75 with acute or convalescent COVID-19. The CDR3 here is CASSEALNAEQFF. In DNA form, the CDR3 reads TGTGCCAGCAGTGAAGCGCTAAACGCCGAGCAGTTCTTC.